Following are 26 T cell receptor beta chains from one sample sequenced in a study of cytomegalovirus exposure and HLA in healthy donors. Use of 60 Vbeta and 13 Jbeta primers characterized the PCR. Sequencing used immunoSEQ multiplex PCR; TCRdb keeps in-frame clones, though not all of them. The sample yields about 200,000 clones, about 13% seen once. The specimen sequenced was PBMCs. Receptors were obtained from a middle-aged man in good health and CMV-seropositive.

The chain is built from TRBV6-1 and TRBJ1-1, with a tentative D call TRBD1 (5 bases). Per the germline V gene, CDR1 is MNHNS and CDR2 is SASEGT. Trimming shortened V by 11 bases and J by 3 bases, and 10 bases separated the two germline ends. This CDR3 is built from 11 residues. The CDR3 protein is CAGRGDTEAFF. The CDR3 DNA sequence: TGTGCCGGGCGGGGGGACACTGAAGCTTTCTTT.

In this sample, this clone turned up a few times. V is TRBV6-5 and J is TRBJ1-6, with TRBD1 as a possible D gene (5 bases). Germline values: CDR1 MNHEY, CDR2 SVGAGI. Deletions cut 9 bases from V and 7 bases from J, with 13 bases between. The CDR3 has 13 residues. CDR3 in DNA: TGTGCCAGTCGGGGGGAAGGGAATTCACCCCTCCACTTT. The encoded protein is CASRGEGNSPLHF.

The V call is TRBV27, the J call TRBJ2-3, with TRBD2 matching over 10 bases. This CDR3 is 16 amino acids long. V dropped 5 bases and J dropped 2; count of bases not matched to a gene: 7. Per germline, CDR1 MNHEY and CDR2 SMNVEV (reference sequence). The CDR3 loop is CASSGRTSGPTDTQYF. CDR3 nucleotides: TGTGCCAGCAGTGGCCGGACTAGCGGACCCACAGATACGCAGTATTTT.

This clone showed up just a few times. The gene calls are TRBV28 and TRBJ2-7; 11 positions match TRBD1. J was trimmed by 5 bases and V by 6 bases; bases with no gene match: 6. This CDR3 has 14 amino acids. Germline V gene data show CDR1 as MDHEN and CDR2 as SYDVKM. The CDR3 nucleotides read TGTGCCAGCAGAGGACAGGGGGCCCTTCACGAGCAGTACTTC. Its translation: CASRGQGALHEQYF.

The V gene is TRBV6-5, the J gene TRBJ1-1, with TRBD1 matching over 8 bases. V shed 7 bases, J shed 4 bases, and the junction held 8 bases outside the gene matches. This CDR3 contains 14 residues. CDR1 is MNHEY and CDR2 is SVGAGI in the germline V gene. Here the CDR3 DNA reads TGTGCCAGCACCCCTCCAGGGGGCGTCACTGAAGCTTTCTTT. This gives the protein CASTPPGGVTEAFF.

This chain joins TRBV28 and TRBJ2-5; 7 bases fit TRBD1. The CDR3 has 15 residues. The germline V gene has CDR1 MDHEN and CDR2 SYDVKM. The V gene end was trimmed by 6 bases and the J gene end by 7 bases; junction bases not matched to a gene: 14. CDR3 loop: CASRITQGFLGTQYF. The CDR3 coding sequence is TGTGCCAGCAGAATAACACAGGGGTTTCTAGGGACCCAGTACTTC.

This sequence joins TRBV6-5 and TRBJ1-6; D is unclear. The CDR3 contains 14 residues. Germline V lookup: CDR1 MNHEY, CDR2 SVGAGI. The V end was cut by 4 bases, the J end by 8 bases, with 12 bases between. The CDR3 loop reads CASSLKGRDSPLHF. For the CDR3, the DNA is TGTGCCAGCAGTTTAAAAGGTCGGGATTCACCCCTCCACTTT.

The chain recombines TRBV5-1 with TRBJ2-5; D might be TRBD1 (5 bases). The V end was cut by 0 bases, the J end by 3 bases, with 9 bases between. The CDR3 totals 14 residues. Germline-derived CDR1 and CDR2 are SGHRS and YFSETQ. CDR3 coding DNA: TGCGCCAGCAGCTTGGGGTCGACAGAAGAGACCCAGTACTTC. Translation: CASSLGSTEETQYF. Based on the CDR3 plus reference TRBV5-1 and TRBJ2-5, the full variable domain is KAGVTQTPRYLIKTRGQQVTLSCSPISGHRSVSWYQQTPGQGLQFLFEYFSETQRNKGNFPGRFSGRQFSNSRSEMNVSTLELGDSALYLCASSLGSTEETQYFGPGTRLLVL.

The chain carries TRBV29-1 and TRBJ2-3, with D possibly being TRBD1 (5 bases). This CDR3 region has 12 residues. Germline V gives CDR1 SQVTM, CDR2 ANQGSEA. V gave up 2 bases and J gave up 6 bases, with 9 bases separating them. The CDR3 DNA reads TGCAGCGTTGAACAGGGCGCGGATACGCAGTATTTT. It specifies CSVEQGADTQYF.

This clone was detected only a few times. J is TRBJ2-3 and V is TRBV11-3; 9 bases agree with TRBD2. CDR1 and CDR2 (germline): SGHNT, YENEEA. This CDR3 has 16 amino acids. Trimming at V came to 2 bases and at J to 6 bases, leaving 9 bases not matched to a gene. This CDR3 is CASSLMGRGGPDTQYF. The CDR3, as DNA: TGTGCCAGCAGCTTAATGGGGCGGGGGGGTCCGGATACGCAGTATTTT.

The rearrangement uses TRBV19 and TRBJ2-3; 7 bases agree with TRBD2. Trimming at V came to 5 bases and at J to 1 base, leaving 6 bases not matched to a gene. CDR1 is LNHDA and CDR2 is SQIVND in the germline V gene (reference sequence). This CDR3 region has 15 residues. The CDR3 loop is CASSALRGGTDTQYF. In DNA form, the CDR3 reads TGTGCCAGTAGTGCCCTCCGGGGGGGCACAGATACGCAGTATTTT.

This clone was picked up a small number of times. The rearrangement uses TRBV7-6 and TRBJ2-2; D may be TRBD1 (6 bases). Germline-derived CDR1 and CDR2 are SGHVS and FNYEAQ. The CDR3 is made up of 16 amino acids. V lost 1 base and J 8 bases, leaving 17 bases between the germline ends. The CDR3 DNA reads TGTGCCAGCAGCTTAGGGACAGCTGGTGTAGGTGGGGAGCTGTTTTTT. This sequence encodes CASSLGTAGVGGELFF.

Only a few counts were recorded for this clone. A read error may produce the germline difference seen at one junction end. The identical CDR3 is also encoded by other nucleotide sequences in the sample. The chain couples TRBV10-3 to TRBJ2-2; D is uncertain. This CDR3 has 15 amino acids. Per the germline V gene, CDR1 is ENHRY and CDR2 is SYGVKD. The CDR3 spells CAISDPARNTGELFF. CDR3 bases: TGTGCCATCAGTGACCCAGCGCGAAACACTGGGGAGCTGTTTTTT.

This clone appeared a few times. The chain combines TRBV4-3 with TRBJ2-5; TRBD2 matches 7 bases. This CDR3 has 15 residues. Germline CDR1 is LGHNA and CDR2 is YSLEER. V trimming: 4 bases; J trimming: 2 bases; junction bases outside the gene matches: 7. The chain's CDR3 is CASSLRGRGQETQYF. Here the CDR3 DNA reads TGCGCCAGCAGCCTACGTGGGCGGGGGCAAGAGACCCAGTACTTC.

A single count supports this clone. J is TRBJ1-5 and V is TRBV7-8, with 9 bases that match TRBD1. V gave up 5 bases and J gave up 1 base; unmatched junction bases: 9. Germline CDR1 SGHVS, CDR2 FQNEAQ. The CDR3 length is 17 residues. The CDR3 region is CASSPGQGPRSNQPQHF. The CDR3 nucleotides read TGTGCCAGCAGCCCGGGACAGGGTCCGCGGAGCAATCAGCCCCAGCATTTT. Variable domain in full (rest from reference TRBV7-8 and TRBJ1-5): GAGVSQSPRYKVAKRGQDVALRCDPISGHVSLFWYQQALGQGPEFLTYFQNEAQLDKSGLPSDRFFAERPEGSVSTLKIQRTQQEDSAVYLCASSPGQGPRSNQPQHFGDGTRLSIL.

This clone was detected only a few times. V gene TRBV11-2 combines with J gene TRBJ2-5, with TRBD2 matching over 7 bases. This CDR3 region has 16 residues. V lost 5 bases to trimming and J lost 0 bases; unmatched junction nucleotides: 9. Germline V gene sequence: CDR1 SGHAT, CDR2 FQNNGV. CDR3 region: CASSGEASGDQETQYF. As DNA, the CDR3 is TGTGCCAGCAGCGGGGAGGCTAGCGGAGACCAAGAGACCCAGTACTTC. The entire variable domain, with the rest obtained from reference TRBV11-2 and TRBJ2-5, is as follows: EAGVAQSPRYKIIEKRQSVAFWCNPISGHATLYWYQQILGQGPKLLIQFQNNGVVDDSQLPKDRFSAERLKGVDSTLKIQPAKLEDSAVYLCASSGEASGDQETQYFGPGTRLLVL.

The gene calls are TRBV28 and TRBJ1-1; 7 bases line up with TRBD1. The CDR3 covers 14 residues. CDR1 and CDR2 (germline): MDHEN, SYDVKM. V lost 4 bases and J lost 1; bases outside the gene matches: 3. In DNA form, the CDR3 reads TGTGCCAGCAGTTACAGGGGACAGAACACTGAAGCTTTCTTT. This codes for CASSYRGQNTEAFF. Complete variable domain (other parts from reference TRBV28 and TRBJ1-1): DVKVTQSSRYLVKRTGEKVFLECVQDMDHENMFWYRQDPGLGLRLIYFSYDVKMKEKGDIPEGYSVSREKKERFSLILESASTNQTSMYLCASSYRGQNTEAFFGQGTRLTVV.

For this clone: The sample has other DNA sequences that encode this CDR3 too. This chain joins TRBV7-2 and TRBJ1-6, with 11 bases lining up with TRBD1. With V trimmed by 6 bases and J by 6 bases, 1 base remained unmatched. The germline CDR1 and CDR2 sequences are SGHTA and FQGNSA. This CDR3 region has 14 residues. CDR3 coding DNA: TGTGCCAGCAGTGGACAGGGGGCTAATTCACCCCTCCACTTT. Translation gives CASSGQGANSPLHF. Looking up the rest from reference TRBV7-2 and TRBJ1-6 gives the full variable domain: GAGVSQSPSNKVTEKGKDVELRCDPISGHTALYWYRQSLGQGLEFLIYFQGNSAPDKSGLPSDRFSAERTGGSVSTLTIQRTQQEDSAVYLCASSGQGANSPLHFGNGTRLTVT.

This rearrangement joins TRBV4-3 to TRBJ2-1; 10 nucleotides align to TRBD2. The CDR3 contains 16 residues. Looked up from germline, CDR1 is LGHNA and CDR2 is YSLEER. Losses at the gene ends were 0 bases for V and 7 bases for J; bases not matched to a gene: 6. The CDR3, as DNA: TGCGCCAGCAGCCAAGACGGTAGCGGGGGGCCGAATGAGCAGTTCTTC. Translation: CASSQDGSGGPNEQFF.

This clone has more than one count but fewer than ten. The chain employs TRBV2 and TRBJ2-6, with D possibly matching TRBD1 (5 bases). Germline V gene lookup returns CDR1 SNHLY and CDR2 FYNNEI. V was pared by 8 bases and J by 4 bases, with 15 bases between. This CDR3 has 15 amino acids. As DNA, the CDR3 is TGTGCCAGCTCACGAATCAGGGCGGGGGCCAACGTCCTGACTTTC. Protein: CASSRIRAGANVLTF. The entire variable domain, with the rest obtained from reference TRBV2 and TRBJ2-6, is as follows: EPEVTQTPSHQVTQMGQEVILRCVPISNHLYFYWYRQILGQKVEFLVSFYNNEISEKSEIFDDQFSVERPDGSNFTLKIRSTKLEDSAMYFCASSRIRAGANVLTFGAGSRLTVL.

The chain links TRBV19 to TRBJ1-1, with 8 bases aligning to TRBD1. Germline CDR1 is LNHDA and CDR2 is SQIVND (reference sequence). Trimming removed 3 bases from V and 2 bases from J; junction bases left unmatched: 5. The CDR3 is 15 residues long. The CDR3 protein is CASSIQGATNTEAFF. The CDR3 DNA is TGTGCCAGTAGTATTCAGGGGGCTACTAACACTGAAGCTTTCTTT.

The CDR3 sequence: CASSLGHSYEQYV. Here the CDR3 DNA reads TGTGCCAGCAGCCTGGGACACTCCTACGAGCAGTACGTC. This rearrangement joins TRBV7-2 to TRBJ2-7, with D possibly TRBD1 on 6 matching bases. The CDR3 covers 13 residues. Trimming left V 5 bases short and J 0 bases short, with 8 bases between. The germline gives CDR1 SGHTA, CDR2 FQGNSA.

V usage is TRBV9 and J usage is TRBJ1-2, with 7 bases fitting TRBD1. Germline values: CDR1 SGDLS, CDR2 YYNGEE. The CDR3 is 13 residues long. With 3 bases clipped from V and 5 bases from J, the junction kept 4 bases outside the gene matches. In nucleotides, the CDR3 is TGTGCCAGCAGCGGACAGGGTCCTTATGGCTACACCTTC. This codes for CASSGQGPYGYTF.

This clone has more than one count but fewer than ten. This sequence joins TRBV9 and TRBJ2-1; TRBD1 agrees at 8 bases. The CDR3 consists of 16 residues. CDR1 is SGDLS and CDR2 is YYNGEE in the germline V gene. The junction had 7 bases not matched to a gene; V was cut back by 4 bases and J by 1 base. CDR3 sequence reads: CASSTPTGVSYNEQFF. DNA of the CDR3: TGTGCCAGCAGCACCCCGACAGGGGTTTCCTACAATGAGCAGTTCTTC.

The genes are TRBV19 and TRBJ1-5; 8 bases line up with TRBD1. The germline gives CDR1 LNHDA, CDR2 SQIVND (reference sequence). This CDR3 spans 16 amino acids. Trimming at V came to 0 bases and at J to 5 bases, leaving 6 bases not matched to a gene. The CDR3 nucleotides read TGTGCCAGTAGTATAGAGGGGGGACAGGTTTATCAGCCCCAGCATTTT. As protein: CASSIEGGQVYQPQHF.

The chain carries TRBV6-1 and TRBJ1-4, with TRBD1 identical over 7 bases. CDR1 and CDR2 from the germline V gene are MNHNS and SASEGT. The V segment lost 6 bases and the J segment 5 bases; nucleotides outside the gene matches: 6. The CDR3 sequence is 14 residues long. The CDR3 DNA follows: TGTGCCAGCAGGGGGACAGCTGAGAATGAAAAACTGTTTTTT. This translates into CASRGTAENEKLFF.